The 12 T cell receptor beta chains presented below share a single source sample, sequenced in a study of T-cell reconstitution after alpha-beta-depleted transplantation in children. Preparation of the TCRbeta library used unique molecular identifiers. TCRdb re-derived calls from the PCR reads in MiXCR, one entry per CDR3 protein. The repertoire holds some 600,000 distinct CDR3 sequences, with 10% to 15% as singletons. The sequencing here drew on PBMCs, mostly from graft donor cells, taken 360 days after TCRalphabeta/CD19-depleted stem cell transplant. Receptor source: a male patient aged 10-17 years who had a stem cell transplant for acute myeloid leukemia, so the T cells may come from the graft donor.

This chain uses TRBV27 with TRBJ2-5; TRBD2 might be the D (5 bases). V dropped 3 bases and J dropped 1 base, with 12 bases sitting between them. The CDR3 totals 15 residues. CDR1 and CDR2 from the germline V gene are MNHEY and SMNVEV (reference sequence). This CDR3 reads CASSFQRAPQETQYF. The CDR3 DNA follows: TGTGCCAGCAGTTTCCAGAGGGCCCCCCAAGAGACCCAGTACTTC.

The chain links TRBV10-3 to TRBJ2-7, with D perhaps matching TRBD2 (6 bases). Germline CDR1 reads ENHRY; CDR2 reads SYGVKD. The CDR3 covers 15 residues. V gave up 10 bases and J gave up 5 bases, with 24 bases separating them. CDR3 sequence (DNA): TGTGCCACCGGGTCGGAGGGTTTCGTAATAAACGAGCAGTACTTC. Translation: CATGSEGFVINEQYF.

In DNA form, the CDR3 reads TGCAGCGCTCCGGGACAGGGAGTCACTGAAGCTTTCTTT. Translating gives CSAPGQGVTEAFF. The chain links TRBV29-1 to TRBJ1-1; 9 bases fit TRBD1. The germline CDR1 and CDR2 sequences are SQVTM and ANQGSEA. The trim removed 7 bases at V and 4 bases at J, leaving 7 bases unmatched. The CDR3 totals 13 residues. The whole variable domain, filled in from reference TRBV29-1 and TRBJ1-1, reads SAVISQKPSRDICQRGTSLTIQCQVDSQVTMMFWYRQQPGQSLTLIATANQGSEATYESGFVIDKFPISRPNLTFSTLTVSNMSPEDSSIYLCSAPGQGVTEAFFGQGTRLTVV.

The chain joins TRBV19 to TRBJ2-7, with 7 bases that match TRBD2. CDR1 LNHDA and CDR2 SQIVND come from the germline V gene (reference sequence). The CDR3 contains 17 residues. The J segment lost 7 bases and the V segment lost 5 bases, leaving 20 bases of the junction unmatched. CDR3 amino acids: CASSPSREGLMVREQYF. Here the CDR3 DNA reads TGTGCCAGTAGTCCCTCCAGGGAGGGCCTAATGGTAAGGGAGCAGTACTTC.

A few counts support this clonotype. The J gene is TRBJ2-5, the V gene TRBV27; 8 nucleotides align to TRBD1. V was pared by 3 bases and J by 4 bases, with 19 bases of the junction left unmatched. Looked up from germline, CDR1 is MNHEY and CDR2 is SMNVEV (reference sequence). The CDR3 covers 19 residues. The CDR3 region has the DNA TGTGCCAGCAGTTTCCGCAGGGGGCGAGTCGGGAGTACGTTAGAGACCCAGTACTTC. Amino acid sequence: CASSFRRGRVGSTLETQYF.

This clonotype was recorded at least ten times. J is TRBJ2-1 and V is TRBV27, with 9 positions matching TRBD2. V lost 9 bases, J lost 4 bases, and 4 bases stayed unmatched. The CDR3 covers 13 residues. Germline CDR1 and CDR2: MNHEY and SMNVEV (reference sequence). CDR3 sequence: CASSGSLYNEQFF. The CDR3 region has the DNA TGTGCCAGTAGCGGGAGTCTATACAATGAGCAGTTCTTC.

This clonotype was observed a handful of times. V gene TRBV7-3 combines with J gene TRBJ2-7; 9 bases are a match to TRBD1. CDR3 length: 15 amino acids. The germline gives CDR1 SGHTA, CDR2 FQGTGA. V gave up 3 bases and J gave up 3 bases; unmatched junction bases: 6. CDR3 sequence (DNA): TGTGCCAGCAGCTTGGGGACAGGGAAAGGCTACGAGCAGTACTTC. This encodes CASSLGTGKGYEQYF.

The gene calls are TRBV20-1 and TRBJ1-2; 8 nucleotides agree with TRBD1. The CDR3 has 13 residues. Germline V gives CDR1 DFQATT, CDR2 SNEGSKA (reference sequence). The trim removed 4 bases at V and 4 bases at J, leaving 5 bases unmatched. This CDR3 reads CSATGGDSYGYTF. The CDR3 DNA reads as TGCAGTGCTACAGGGGGCGATTCCTATGGCTACACCTTC.

The rearrangement links TRBV20-1 to TRBJ2-2; TRBD2 matches 13 bases. This CDR3 region has 17 residues. Unmatched junction bases numbered 6, after V lost 5 bases and J lost 0 bases. Germline V CDR1 and CDR2: DFQATT, SNEGSKA (reference sequence). This CDR3 reads CSAAPGLAGANTGELFF. Written as DNA, the CDR3 is TGCAGTGCTGCCCCCGGACTAGCGGGAGCGAACACCGGGGAGCTGTTTTTT.

This clonotype was detected ten times or more. V usage is TRBV18 and J usage is TRBJ2-7, with D perhaps matching TRBD2 (6 bases). CDR3 size: 15 residues. V was clipped by 3 bases and J by 4 bases, with 16 bases between them. Germline V CDR1 and CDR2: KGHSH, LQKENI. DNA of the CDR3: TGTGCCAGCTCACCTCCCTCCGGGGAGGAATACGAGCAGTACTTC. This gives the protein CASSPPSGEEYEQYF.

This clonotype appeared a few times. The chain has TRBV28 and TRBJ1-5; D is unclear. The CDR3 is made up of 14 amino acids. The V end was cut by 7 bases, the J end by 9 bases, with 19 bases between. Germline V gene lookup returns CDR1 MDHEN and CDR2 SYDVKM. The CDR3 DNA reads TGTGCCAGCACCCTCGGCGGTCCAGCACGGCCCCAGCATTTT. The encoded protein is CASTLGGPARPQHF.

The V and J genes are TRBV20-1 and TRBJ2-7, with 14 positions matching TRBD2. This CDR3 comprises 16 residues. Germline CDR1 DFQATT, CDR2 SNEGSKA (reference sequence). V was pared by 4 bases and J by 4 bases, with 9 bases of the junction left unmatched. CDR3 sequence (DNA): TGCAGTGCTATACCGGGACTAGCGGGAGTTGATTACGAGCAGTACTTC. It encodes CSAIPGLAGVDYEQYF.